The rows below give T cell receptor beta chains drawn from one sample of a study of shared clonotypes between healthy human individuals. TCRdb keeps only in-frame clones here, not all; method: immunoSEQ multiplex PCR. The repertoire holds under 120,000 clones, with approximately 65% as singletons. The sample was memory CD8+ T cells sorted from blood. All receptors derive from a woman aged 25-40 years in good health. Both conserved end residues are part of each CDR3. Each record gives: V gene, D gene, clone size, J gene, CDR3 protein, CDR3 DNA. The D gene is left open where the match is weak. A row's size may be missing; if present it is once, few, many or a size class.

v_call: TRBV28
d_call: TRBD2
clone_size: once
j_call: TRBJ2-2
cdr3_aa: CASSPVGRLANTGELFF
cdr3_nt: TGTGCCAGCAGCCCCGTGGGGAGACTAGCTAACACCGGGGAGCTGTTTTTT

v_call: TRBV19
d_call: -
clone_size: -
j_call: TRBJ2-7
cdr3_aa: CASSRDSDREQYF
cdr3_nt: TGTGCCAGTAGCCGGGACTCCGACCGCGAGCAGTACTTC

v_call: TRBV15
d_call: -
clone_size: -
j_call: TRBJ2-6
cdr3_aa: CATSRDEGSNSGANVLTF
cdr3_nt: TGTGCCACCAGCAGAGATGAGGGTAGCAACTCTGGGGCCAACGTCCTGACTTTC

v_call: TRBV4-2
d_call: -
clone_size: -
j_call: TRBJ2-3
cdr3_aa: CASSQEISTGLGGTDTQYF
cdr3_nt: TGTGCCAGCAGCCAAGAAATTTCTACAGGGCTTGGGGGAACAGATACGCAGTATTTT

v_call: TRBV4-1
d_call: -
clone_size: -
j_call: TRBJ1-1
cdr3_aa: CASRAAVAGVNTEAFF
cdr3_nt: TGCGCCAGCAGGGCCGCCGTCGCAGGGGTTAACACTGAAGCTTTCTTT

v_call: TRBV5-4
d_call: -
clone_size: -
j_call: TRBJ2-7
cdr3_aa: CASSLRQFPYEQYF
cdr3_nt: TGTGCCAGCAGCCTACGACAGTTCCCCTACGAGCAGTACTTC

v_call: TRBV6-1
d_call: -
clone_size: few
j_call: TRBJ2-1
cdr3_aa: CASSESGGNYNEQFF
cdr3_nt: TGTGCCAGCAGCGAGTCAGGCGGGAATTACAATGAGCAGTTCTTC

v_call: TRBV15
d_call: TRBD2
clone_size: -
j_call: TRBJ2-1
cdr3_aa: CATSREASGTYNEQFF
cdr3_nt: TGTGCCACCAGCAGAGAGGCAAGCGGGACGTACAATGAGCAGTTCTTC

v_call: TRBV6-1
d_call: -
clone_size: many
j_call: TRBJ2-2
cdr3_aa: CASSVVLDTGELFF
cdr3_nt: TGTGCCAGCAGTGTCGTTCTGGACACCGGGGAGCTGTTTTTT

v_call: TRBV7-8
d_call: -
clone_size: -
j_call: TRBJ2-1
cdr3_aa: CASSPVRPNNEQFF
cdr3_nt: TGTGCCAGCAGCCCAGTAAGACCAAACAATGAGCAGTTCTTC

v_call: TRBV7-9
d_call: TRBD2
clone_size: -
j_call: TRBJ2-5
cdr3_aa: CASSKGGGGLETQYF
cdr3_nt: TGTGCCAGCAGCAAAGGAGGCGGGGGGCTAGAGACCCAGTACTTC

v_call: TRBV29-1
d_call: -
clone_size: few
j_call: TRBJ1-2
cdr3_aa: CSVERSIYGYTF
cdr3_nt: TGCAGCGTGGAAAGATCGATCTATGGCTACACCTTC

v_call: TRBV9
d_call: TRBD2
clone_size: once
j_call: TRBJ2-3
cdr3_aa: CASSGLTSRYTDTQYF
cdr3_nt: TGTGCCAGCAGCGGGTTGACTAGCAGATACACAGATACGCAGTATTTT

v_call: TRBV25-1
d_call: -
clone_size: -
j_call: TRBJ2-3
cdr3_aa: CASSLSGGADTQYF
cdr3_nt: TGTGCCAGCAGTCTCTCCGGGGGAGCAGATACGCAGTATTTT

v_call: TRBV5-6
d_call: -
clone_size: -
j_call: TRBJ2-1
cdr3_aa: CASRMAGGEFNEQFF
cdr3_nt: TGTGCCAGCAGGATGGCGGGCGGGGAGTTCAATGAGCAGTTCTTC

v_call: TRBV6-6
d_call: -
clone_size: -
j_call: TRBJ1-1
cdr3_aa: CASSASTENTEAFF
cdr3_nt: TGTGCCAGCAGCGCCTCGACAGAGAACACTGAAGCTTTCTTT

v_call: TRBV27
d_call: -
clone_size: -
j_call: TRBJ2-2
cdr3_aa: CASSLLGVDTGELFF
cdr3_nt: TGTGCCAGCAGTTTATTGGGGGTCGACACCGGGGAGCTGTTTTTT

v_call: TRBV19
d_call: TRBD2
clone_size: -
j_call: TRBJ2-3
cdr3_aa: CASSISGRGGTDTQYF
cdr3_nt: TGTGCCAGTAGTATTTCCGGGAGGGGAGGCACAGATACGCAGTATTTT

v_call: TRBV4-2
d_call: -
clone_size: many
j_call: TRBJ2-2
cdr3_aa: CASSPGGETGELFF
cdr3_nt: TGTGCCAGCAGCCCCGGGGGAGAGACCGGGGAGCTGTTTTTT

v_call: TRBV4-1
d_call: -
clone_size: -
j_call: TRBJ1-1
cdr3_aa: CASSPSPTGANTEAFF
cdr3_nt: TGCGCCAGCAGCCCCTCCCCGACGGGGGCGAACACTGAAGCTTTCTTT

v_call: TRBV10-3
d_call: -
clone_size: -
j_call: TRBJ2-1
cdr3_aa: CAISESLDRSGDRDNEQFF
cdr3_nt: TGTGCCATCAGTGAGTCTTTAGATCGTTCGGGAGACAGGGACAATGAGCAGTTCTTC

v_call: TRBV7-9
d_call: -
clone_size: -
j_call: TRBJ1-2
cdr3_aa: CASSAYLDGNYGYTF
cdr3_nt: TGTGCCAGCAGCGCATATCTCGACGGAAACTATGGCTACACCTTC

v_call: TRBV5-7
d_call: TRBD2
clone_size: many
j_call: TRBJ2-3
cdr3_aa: CASSLAGGPDTQYF
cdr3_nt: TGTGCCAGCAGCTTAGCGGGAGGGCCAGATACGCAGTATTTT

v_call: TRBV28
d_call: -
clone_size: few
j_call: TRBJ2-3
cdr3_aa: CASSLWTPSESTDTQYF
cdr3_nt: TGTGCCAGCAGTTTATGGACGCCATCCGAAAGCACAGATACGCAGTATTTT

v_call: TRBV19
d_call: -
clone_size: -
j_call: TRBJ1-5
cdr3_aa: CASSIWTENQPQHF
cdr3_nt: TGTGCCAGTAGTATATGGACGGAGAATCAGCCCCAGCATTTT

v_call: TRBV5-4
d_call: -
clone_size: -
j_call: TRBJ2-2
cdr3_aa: CASSSATGRTGELFF
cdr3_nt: TGTGCCAGCAGCTCCGCTACAGGAAGGACCGGGGAGCTGTTTTTT

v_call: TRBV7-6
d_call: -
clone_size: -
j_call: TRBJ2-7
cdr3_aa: CASSVYREVQYF
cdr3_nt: TGTGCCAGCAGCGTATACCGAGAGGTGCAGTACTTC

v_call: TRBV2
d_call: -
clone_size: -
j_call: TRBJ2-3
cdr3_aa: CASSEARTGSDTQYF
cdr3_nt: TGTGCCAGCAGTGAGGCCCGGACTGGGTCAGATACGCAGTATTTT

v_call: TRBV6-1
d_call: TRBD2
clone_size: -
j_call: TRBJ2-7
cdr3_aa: CASGVTSEAHEQYF
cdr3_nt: TGTGCCAGCGGCGTCACTAGCGAGGCCCACGAGCAGTACTTC

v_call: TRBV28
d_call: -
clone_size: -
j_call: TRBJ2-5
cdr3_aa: CASSLQGPLGETQYF
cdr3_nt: TGTGCCAGCAGTTTACAGGGGCCGCTTGGAGAGACCCAGTACTTC

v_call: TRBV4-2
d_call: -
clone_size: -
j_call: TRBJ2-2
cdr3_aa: CASIALHNTGELFF
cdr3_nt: TGTGCCAGCATAGCGCTCCACAACACCGGGGAGCTGTTTTTT

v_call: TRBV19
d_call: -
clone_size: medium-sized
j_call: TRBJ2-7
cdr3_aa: CASSIGASPSYEQYF
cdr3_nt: TGTGCCAGTAGTATAGGAGCGTCCCCCTCCTACGAGCAGTACTTC

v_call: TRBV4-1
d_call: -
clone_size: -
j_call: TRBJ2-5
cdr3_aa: CASSWWTLGPKETQYF
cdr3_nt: TGCGCCAGCAGCTGGTGGACATTGGGGCCTAAGGAGACCCAGTACTTC

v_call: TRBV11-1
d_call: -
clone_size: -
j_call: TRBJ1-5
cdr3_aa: CASSAHNSNQPQHF
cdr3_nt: TGTGCCAGCAGCGCCCATAATAGCAATCAGCCCCAGCATTTT

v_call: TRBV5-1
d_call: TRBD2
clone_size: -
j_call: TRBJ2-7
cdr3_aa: CASSLALREETDEQYF
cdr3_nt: TGCGCCAGCAGCTTGGCCTTGCGGGAGGAAACGGACGAGCAGTACTTC

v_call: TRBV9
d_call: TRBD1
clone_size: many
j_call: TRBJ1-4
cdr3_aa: CASSLGETGGEKLFF
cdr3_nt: TGTGCCAGCAGCCTAGGAGAGACAGGGGGGGAAAAACTGTTTTTT

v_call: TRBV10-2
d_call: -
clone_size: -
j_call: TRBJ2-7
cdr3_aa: CASRTLSYEQYF
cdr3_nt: TGCGCCAGCCGGACATTGTCCTACGAGCAGTACTTC

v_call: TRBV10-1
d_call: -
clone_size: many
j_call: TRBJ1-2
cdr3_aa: CASSDRGDYGYTF
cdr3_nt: TGCGCCAGCAGTGATCGAGGGGACTATGGCTACACCTTC

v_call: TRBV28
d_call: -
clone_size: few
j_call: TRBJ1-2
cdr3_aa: CASSFFYGDDGYTF
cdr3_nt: TGTGCCAGCAGTTTTTTTTATGGTGATGATGGCTACACCTTC

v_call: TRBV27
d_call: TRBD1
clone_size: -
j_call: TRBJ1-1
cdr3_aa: CASSSLDRANTEAFF
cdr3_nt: TGTGCCAGCAGTTCTTTGGACAGGGCGAACACTGAAGCTTTCTTT

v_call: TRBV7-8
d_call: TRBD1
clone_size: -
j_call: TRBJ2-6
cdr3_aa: CASSLPGTGEAGANVLTF
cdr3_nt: TGTGCCAGCAGCCTACCCGGGACAGGGGAAGCTGGGGCCAACGTCCTGACTTTC

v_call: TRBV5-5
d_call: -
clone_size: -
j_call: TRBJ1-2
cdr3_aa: CASSFGDGYGYTF
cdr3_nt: TGTGCCAGCAGCTTTGGTGACGGGTATGGCTACACCTTC

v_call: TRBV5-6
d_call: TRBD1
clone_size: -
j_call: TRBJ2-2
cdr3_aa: CASSSGDRVNTGELFF
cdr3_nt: TGTGCCAGCAGCTCGGGGGACAGGGTTAACACCGGGGAGCTGTTTTTT

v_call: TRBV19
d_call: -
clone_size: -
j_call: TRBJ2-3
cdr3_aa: CASSIDLRADTQYF
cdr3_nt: TGTGCCAGTAGTATAGATCTTAGGGCAGATACGCAGTATTTT

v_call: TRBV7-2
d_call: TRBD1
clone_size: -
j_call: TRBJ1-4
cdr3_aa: CASSMDRVWTNEKLFF
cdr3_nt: TGTGCCAGCAGCATGGACAGGGTGTGGACTAATGAAAAACTGTTTTTT